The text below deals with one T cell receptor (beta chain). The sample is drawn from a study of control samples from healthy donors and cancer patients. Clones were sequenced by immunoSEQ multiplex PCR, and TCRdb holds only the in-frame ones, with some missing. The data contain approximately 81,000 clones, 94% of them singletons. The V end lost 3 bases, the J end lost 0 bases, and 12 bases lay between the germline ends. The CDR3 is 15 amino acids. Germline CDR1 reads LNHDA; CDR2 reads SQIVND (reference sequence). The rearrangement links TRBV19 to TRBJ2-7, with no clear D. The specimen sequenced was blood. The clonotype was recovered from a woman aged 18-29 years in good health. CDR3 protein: CASSIRAKSSYEQYF. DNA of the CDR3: TGTGCCAGTAGTATCCGGGCCAAGAGCTCCTACGAGCAGTACTTC.